This TCR beta chain was sequenced for a study of early T cells in non-severe SARS-CoV-2 infection. Across the whole study: Chains stayed unpaired after sequencing of bulk RNA from unsorted whole blood. Study-wide points: Reliance on VDJdb matching favored anti-spike CD8 responses; private and CD4 specificities were missed.

Comment on this clonotype: The antigen remains unidentified.

Unmatched junction bases numbered 8, after V lost 5 bases and J lost 7 bases. The CDR3 extends over 14 amino acids. Germline lookup yields CDR1 SEHNR and CDR2 FQNEAQ (reference sequence). Unique molecular identifiers were added to individual cDNA molecules. TCRdb fed the 5' RACE reads into MiXCR, producing one record per CDR3 protein. The table lists some 34,000 distinct CDR3 sequences, 4.5% to 5% of them singletons. Specimen: whole blood. The TCR comes from an adult who was a healthcare worker with PCR-confirmed SARS-CoV-2 infection or an uninfected control (not recorded which). This chain joins TRBV7-9 and TRBJ2-7; 10 positions match TRBD2. The CDR3 is CASSPGTSVLEQYF. In nucleotides, the CDR3 is TGTGCCAGCAGCCCCGGGACTAGCGTGCTTGAGCAGTACTTC.